Presented here are 16 T cell receptor beta chains from one specimen sequenced in a study of T cells after yellow fever vaccination. Using its own MiXCR run on the 5' RACE reads, TCRdb lists one record per CDR3 protein. Of 150,000 to 200,000 distinct CDR3 sequences listed, more than 5.5% were seen once; the top ten hold roughly 2.5%. Here the sequenced sample was CD4+ T cells sorted from PBMCs, taken 5 days after the first yellow fever vaccination. These receptors originate from a man younger than 30 who received the YFV17D yellow fever vaccine.

This clonotype has ten or more counts. This rearrangement joins TRBV10-3 to TRBJ2-1; TRBD1 matches at 9 bases. Germline V gene data show CDR1 as ENHRY and CDR2 as SYGVKD. The junction had 12 bases not matched to a gene; V was cut back by 5 bases and J by 7 bases. The CDR3 runs 16 residues. CDR3 nucleotide sequence: TGTGCCATCAGTAACCTACGGACAGGGGTTGGGAATGAGCAGTTCTTC. Amino acid sequence: CAISNLRTGVGNEQFF.

In this sample, this clonotype turned up many times. The chain couples TRBV7-3 to TRBJ2-2, with D maybe TRBD1 (6 bases). The CDR3 has 15 amino acids. Trimming took off 2 bases at V and 5 bases at J, with 12 bases between the two ends. Per the germline V gene, CDR1 is SGHTA and CDR2 is FQGTGA. The CDR3 DNA reads TGTGCCAGCAGCTTATCTGGTCAGGGGACCGGGGAGCTGTTTTTT. Residues: CASSLSGQGTGELFF.

The chain has TRBV12-3 or TRBV12-4 and TRBJ1-1; the D gene is possibly TRBD1 (6 bases). V gave up 3 bases and J gave up 6 bases, with 17 bases separating them. The CDR3 is made up of 15 amino acids. The CDR3, as DNA: TGTGCCAGCAGTTTTGGGAGGGGGGGAACGGCTGAAGCTTTCTTT. This codes for CASSFGRGGTAEAFF.

This clonotype was counted at least ten times. The rearrangement joins TRBV7-2 to TRBJ1-4; unclear D gene. Germline V CDR1 and CDR2: SGHTA, FQGNSA. Trimming removed 4 bases at V and 8 bases at J, with 14 bases between. This CDR3 is 14 amino acids long. The CDR3 loop reads CASSSRQAGEKLFF. CDR3 sequence (DNA): TGTGCCAGCAGCTCCCGGCAGGCTGGAGAAAAACTGTTTTTT.

In this sample, this clonotype turned up a few times. CDR3 region: CASSLTGPGTAFSYEQYF. In DNA form, the CDR3 reads TGTGCCAGCAGCTTAACAGGCCCCGGGACGGCTTTTTCCTACGAGCAGTACTTC. V and J are TRBV7-3 and TRBJ2-7, with D perhaps given as TRBD1 or TRBD2 (5 bases each). V dropped 0 bases and J dropped 1 base, with 19 bases sitting between them. This CDR3 comprises 18 residues. Germline V gene sequence: CDR1 SGHTA, CDR2 FQGTGA.

This clonotype was detected ten times or more. The genes are TRBV4-2 and TRBJ2-7; no clear D. V dropped 3 bases and J dropped 3 bases, with 6 bases sitting between them. Germline CDR1 LGHNA, CDR2 YNFKEQ. This CDR3 spans 12 amino acids. CDR3 amino acids: CASSHSSYEQYF. CDR3 nucleotides: TGTGCCAGCAGCCACAGCAGCTACGAGCAGTACTTC.

In its sample, this clonotype was seen many times. The chain employs TRBV9 and TRBJ2-7; tentative D call: TRBD1 (6 bases). Between the trimmed V and J ends, which lost 7 bases and 2 bases, there was a span of 16 bases. The germline V gene encodes CDR1 SGDLS and CDR2 YYNGEE. The length of the CDR3 is 14 residues. The chain's CDR3 is CASSIQDSTYEQYF. CDR3 nucleotides: TGTGCCAGCTCCATTCAGGACAGCACCTACGAGCAGTACTTC. The full variable domain, completed using reference TRBV9 and TRBJ2-7, is DSGVTQTPKHLITATGQRVTLRCSPRSGDLSVYWYQQSLDQGLQFLIQYYNGEERAKGNILERFSAQQFPDLHSELNLSSLELGDSALYFCASSIQDSTYEQYFGPGTRLTVT.

A few counts support this clonotype. This chain links TRBV7-2 with TRBJ1-1; D uncertain. The ends were cut back, 5 bases at V and 5 bases at J, with 18 bases in the middle. The CDR3 covers 15 residues. Looked up from germline, CDR1 is SGHTA and CDR2 is FQGNSA. Written as DNA, the CDR3 is TGTGCCAGCAGCCTCTCGGCGAGCATGAGGACTGAAGCTTTCTTT. It yields the protein CASSLSASMRTEAFF.

At least ten counts were recorded for this clonotype. CDR3 residues: CSAVPGGSGYTF. As DNA, the CDR3 is TGCAGTGCTGTTCCAGGGGGAAGTGGCTACACCTTC. This sequence joins TRBV20-1 and TRBJ1-2, with 7 bases fitting TRBD1. The germline gives CDR1 DFQATT, CDR2 SNEGSKA (reference sequence). After removal of 5 bases from V and 7 bases from J, the junction contained 7 bases not matched to a gene. The CDR3 contains 12 residues.

Regarding this clonotype: This may arise from a read error, as a much more abundant clone is one base away. The rearrangement uses TRBV3-1 and TRBJ2-7; 9 bases match TRBD1. The CDR3 covers 13 residues. Germline values: CDR1 LGHDT, CDR2 YNNKEL (reference sequence). The CDR3 coding sequence is TGTTCCAGCAGCCTGGGACAGGGCCACGAGCAGTACGTC. It specifies CSSSLGQGHEQYV.

At least ten counts were recorded for this clonotype. V and J are TRBV10-3 and TRBJ2-1; 10 bases match TRBD1. Germline V gives CDR1 ENHRY, CDR2 SYGVKD. After removal of 0 bases from V and 6 bases from J, the junction contained 8 bases not matched to a gene. CDR3 size: 17 residues. The CDR3 region is CAISESKVGQGVNEQFF. CDR3 DNA sequence: TGTGCCATCAGTGAGTCGAAGGTAGGACAGGGGGTCAATGAGCAGTTCTTC.

This clonotype was counted between two and nine times. V usage is TRBV7-3 and J usage is TRBJ2-1, with 7 positions matching TRBD2. The CDR3 loop spans 16 amino acids. CDR1 is SGHTA and CDR2 is FQGTGA in the germline V gene. The J segment lost 0 bases and the V segment lost 3 bases, leaving 5 bases of the junction unmatched. The CDR3 protein is CASSLNGGFSYNEQFF. The CDR3, as DNA: TGTGCCAGCAGCTTGAACGGGGGGTTCTCCTACAATGAGCAGTTCTTC.

Ten or more counts support this clonotype. The chain couples TRBV3-1 to TRBJ1-2; D not certain. V was pared by 0 bases and J by 8 bases, with 19 bases between. This CDR3 comprises 16 residues. Germline lookup yields CDR1 LGHDT and CDR2 YNNKEL (reference sequence). In nucleotides, the CDR3 is TGTGCCAGCAGCCAAGAAAGTGGTTCGGGGATCGGAGGCTACACCTTC. Amino acids: CASSQESGSGIGGYTF.

This clonotype was recorded at least ten times. The J gene is TRBJ2-3, the V gene TRBV18; 9 nucleotides match TRBD1. The ends lost 8 bases at V and 3 bases at J; junction bases unmatched: 6. The CDR3 is made up of 14 amino acids. Germline V gene lookup returns CDR1 KGHSH and CDR2 LQKENI. CDR3 loop: CASSPGQGTDTQYF. CDR3 nucleotides: TGTGCCAGCAGCCCTGGACAGGGGACAGATACGCAGTATTTT.

This clonotype was counted between two and nine times. This sequence joins TRBV7-2 and TRBJ2-7; no definite D call. V shed 3 bases and J shed 3 bases, with 12 bases lying between them. Germline V gives CDR1 SGHTA, CDR2 FQGNSA. The CDR3 loop spans 14 amino acids. CDR3 bases: TGTGCCAGCAGCTTCGCAGATTTGGGCTACGAGCAGTACGTC. Residues: CASSFADLGYEQYV.

The J gene is TRBJ2-4, the V gene TRBV5-6; a possible D gene is TRBD1 (6 bases). The CDR3 is 14 amino acids. The V end was cut by 4 bases, the J end by 2 bases, with 10 bases between. Germline V gene sequence: CDR1 SGHDT, CDR2 YYEEEE. CDR3 protein: CASSKTGTKNIQYF. The DNA for the CDR3 is TGTGCCAGCAGCAAAACAGGGACCAAAAACATTCAGTACTTC.